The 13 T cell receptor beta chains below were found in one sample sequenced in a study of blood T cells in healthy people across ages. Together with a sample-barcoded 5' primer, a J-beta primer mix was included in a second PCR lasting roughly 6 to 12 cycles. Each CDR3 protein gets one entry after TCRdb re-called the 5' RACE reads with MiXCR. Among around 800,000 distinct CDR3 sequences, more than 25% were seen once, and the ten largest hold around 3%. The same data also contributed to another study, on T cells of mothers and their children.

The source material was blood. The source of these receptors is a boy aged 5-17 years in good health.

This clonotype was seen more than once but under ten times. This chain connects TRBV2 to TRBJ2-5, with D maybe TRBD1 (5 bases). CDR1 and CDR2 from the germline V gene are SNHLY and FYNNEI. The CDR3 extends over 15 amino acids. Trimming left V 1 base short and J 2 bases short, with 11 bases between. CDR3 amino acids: CASSEGTTAQETQYF. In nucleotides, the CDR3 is TGTGCCAGCAGTGAAGGGACAACGGCGCAAGAGACCCAGTACTTC.

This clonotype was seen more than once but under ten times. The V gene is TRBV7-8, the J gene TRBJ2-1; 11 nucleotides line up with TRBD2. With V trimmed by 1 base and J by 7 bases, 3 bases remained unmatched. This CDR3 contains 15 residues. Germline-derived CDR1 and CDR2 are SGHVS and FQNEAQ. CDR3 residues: CASSLELAGENEQFF. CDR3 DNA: TGTGCCAGCAGCTTAGAACTAGCGGGGGAGAATGAGCAGTTCTTC. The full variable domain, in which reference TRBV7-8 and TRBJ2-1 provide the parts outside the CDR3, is GAGVSQSPRYKVAKRGQDVALRCDPISGHVSLFWYQQALGQGPEFLTYFQNEAQLDKSGLPSDRFFAERPEGSVSTLKIQRTQQEDSAVYLCASSLELAGENEQFFGPGTRLTVL.

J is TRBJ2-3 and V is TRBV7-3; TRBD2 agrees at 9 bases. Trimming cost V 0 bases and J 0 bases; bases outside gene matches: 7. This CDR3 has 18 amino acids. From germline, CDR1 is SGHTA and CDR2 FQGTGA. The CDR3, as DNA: TGTGCCAGCAGCTTAACGTCTCTAGCGGGACTTAGCACAGATACGCAGTATTTT. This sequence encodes CASSLTSLAGLSTDTQYF.

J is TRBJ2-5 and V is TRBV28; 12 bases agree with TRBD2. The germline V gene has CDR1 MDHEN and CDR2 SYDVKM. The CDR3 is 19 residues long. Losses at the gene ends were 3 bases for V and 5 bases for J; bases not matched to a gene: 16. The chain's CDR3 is CASSFPGLAGLDVQETQYF. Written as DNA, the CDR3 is TGTGCCAGCAGTTTCCCCGGACTAGCGGGGTTGGATGTACAGGAGACCCAGTACTTC.

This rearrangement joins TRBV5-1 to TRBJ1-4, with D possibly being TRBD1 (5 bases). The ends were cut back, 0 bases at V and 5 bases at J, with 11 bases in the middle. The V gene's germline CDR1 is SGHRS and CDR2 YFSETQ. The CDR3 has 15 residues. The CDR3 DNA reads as TGCGCCAGCAGCTTGGGAGGGACGGACAATGAAAAACTGTTTTTT. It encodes CASSLGGTDNEKLFF.

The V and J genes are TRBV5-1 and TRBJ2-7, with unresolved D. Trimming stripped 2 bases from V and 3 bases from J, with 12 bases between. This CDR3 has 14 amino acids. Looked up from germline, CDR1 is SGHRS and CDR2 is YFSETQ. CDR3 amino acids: CASSFSQVYYEQYF. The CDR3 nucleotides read TGCGCCAGCAGCTTTAGCCAGGTGTACTACGAGCAGTACTTC.

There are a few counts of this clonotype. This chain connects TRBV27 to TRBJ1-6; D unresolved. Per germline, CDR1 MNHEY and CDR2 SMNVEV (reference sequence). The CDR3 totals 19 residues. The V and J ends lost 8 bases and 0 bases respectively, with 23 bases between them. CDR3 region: CASSVVGGRKSSYNSPLHF. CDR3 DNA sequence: TGTGCCAGCTCCGTCGTGGGAGGACGGAAGAGCTCCTATAATTCACCCCTCCACTTT.

The CDR3 reads CASDSRGNEQFF. The CDR3 region has the DNA TGTGCCAGTGATTCACGGGGGAATGAGCAGTTCTTC. This chain joins TRBV28 and TRBJ2-7; D possibly corresponds to TRBD2 (6 bases). The J call could be wrong; TRBJ2-1 is a better fit for the DNA end. There are 12 residues in the CDR3. Per germline, CDR1 MDHEN and CDR2 SYDVKM.

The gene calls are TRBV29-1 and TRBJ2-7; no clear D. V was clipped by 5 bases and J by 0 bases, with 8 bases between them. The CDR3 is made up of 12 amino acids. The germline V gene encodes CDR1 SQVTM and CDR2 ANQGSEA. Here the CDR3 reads CSVLSRSYEQYF. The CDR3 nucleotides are TGCAGCGTTCTGTCGCGCTCCTACGAGCAGTACTTC.

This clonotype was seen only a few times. The DNA of the CDR3 is TGTGCCAGCTCACCACCCTTCAGGCGCTATGGCTACACCTTC. Translating it yields CASSPPFRRYGYTF. The genes are TRBV18 and TRBJ1-2; D is uncertain. CDR1 and CDR2 from the germline V gene are KGHSH and LQKENI. The CDR3 totals 14 residues. The V end was cut by 0 bases, the J end by 4 bases, with 9 bases between.

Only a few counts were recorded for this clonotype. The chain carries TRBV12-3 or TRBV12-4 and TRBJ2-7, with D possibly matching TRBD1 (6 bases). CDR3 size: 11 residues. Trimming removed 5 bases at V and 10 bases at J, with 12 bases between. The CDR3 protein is CASSANRVQYF. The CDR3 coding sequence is TGTGCCAGCAGTGCCAACAGGGTTCAGTACTTC.

DNA for the CDR3: TGTGCCAGCAGCCCGCAGGGAAACTACAATGAGCAGTTCTTC. Translated: CASSPQGNYNEQFF. The J gene is TRBJ2-1, the V gene TRBV5-4, with D possibly matching TRBD1 (5 bases). From germline, CDR1 is SGHNT and CDR2 YYREEE (reference sequence). V was pared by 4 bases and J by 3 bases, with 11 bases between. The CDR3 covers 14 residues.

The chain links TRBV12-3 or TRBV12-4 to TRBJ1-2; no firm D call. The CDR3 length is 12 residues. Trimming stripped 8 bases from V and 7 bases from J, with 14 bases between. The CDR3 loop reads CASSEGAGGYTF. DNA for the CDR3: TGTGCCAGCTCTGAGGGCGCCGGTGGCTACACCTTC.